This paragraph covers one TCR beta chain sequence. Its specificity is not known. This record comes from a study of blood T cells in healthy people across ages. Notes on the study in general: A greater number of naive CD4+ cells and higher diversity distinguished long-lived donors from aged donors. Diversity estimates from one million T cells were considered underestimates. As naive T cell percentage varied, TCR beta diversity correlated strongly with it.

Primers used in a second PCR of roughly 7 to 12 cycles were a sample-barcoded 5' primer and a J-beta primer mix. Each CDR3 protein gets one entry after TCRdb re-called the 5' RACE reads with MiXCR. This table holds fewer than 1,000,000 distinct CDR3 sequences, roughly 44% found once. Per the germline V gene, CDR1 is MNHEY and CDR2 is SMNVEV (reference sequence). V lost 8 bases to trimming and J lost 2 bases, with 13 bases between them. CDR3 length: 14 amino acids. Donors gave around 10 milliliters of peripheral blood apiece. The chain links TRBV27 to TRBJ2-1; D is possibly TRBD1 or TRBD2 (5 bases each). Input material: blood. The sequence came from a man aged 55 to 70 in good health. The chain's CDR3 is CASPPGLAYNEQFF. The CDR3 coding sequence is TGTGCCAGCCCTCCGGGGCTCGCCTACAATGAGCAGTTCTTC.